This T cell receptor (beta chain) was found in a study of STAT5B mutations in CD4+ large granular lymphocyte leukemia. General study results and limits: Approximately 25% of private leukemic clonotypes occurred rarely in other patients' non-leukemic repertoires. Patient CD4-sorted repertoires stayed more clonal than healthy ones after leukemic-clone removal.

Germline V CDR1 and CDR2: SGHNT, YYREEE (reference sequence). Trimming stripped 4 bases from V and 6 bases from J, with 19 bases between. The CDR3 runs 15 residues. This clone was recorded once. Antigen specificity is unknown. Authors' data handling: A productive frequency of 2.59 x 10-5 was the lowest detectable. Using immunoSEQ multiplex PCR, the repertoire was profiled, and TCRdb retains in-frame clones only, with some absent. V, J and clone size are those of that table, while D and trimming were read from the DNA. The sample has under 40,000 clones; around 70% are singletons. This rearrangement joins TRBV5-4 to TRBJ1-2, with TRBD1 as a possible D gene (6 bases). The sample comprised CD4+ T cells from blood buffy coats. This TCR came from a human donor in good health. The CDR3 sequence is CASSLPTGGLNGYTF. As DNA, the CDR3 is TGTGCCAGCAGCCTTCCCACCGGGGGCCTCAATGGCTACACCTTC.